The rows below give T cell receptor beta chains drawn from one sample of a study of shared clonotypes between healthy human individuals. The assay was immunoSEQ multiplex PCR, and TCRdb's table has in-frame clones only and misses some. Counted here are about 2 million clones, about 95% occurring once; the ten biggest clones make up more than 0.95%. Sequenced sample: naive CD8+ T cells sorted from blood. These receptors all stem from a man aged 18 to 29 in good health. The CDR3 runs from the conserved cysteine through the conserved F or W. D genes are given only for firm matches. Rows may omit the clone size; those that give it use once, few, many or a size class.

d_call	clone_size	v_call	j_call	cdr3_aa	cdr3_nt
TRBD1	NA	TRBV4-1	TRBJ2-5	CASSHRTGEETQYF	TGCGCCAGCAGCCACAGGACAGGGGAGGAGACCCAGTACTTC
NA	NA	TRBV30	TRBJ2-5	CAWSPWVGETQYF	TGTGCCTGGAGTCCCTGGGTCGGAGAGACCCAGTACTTC
NA	NA	TRBV9	TRBJ2-2	CASSVALGNTGELFF	TGTGCCAGCAGCGTAGCTCTAGGTAACACCGGGGAGCTGTTTTTT
NA	NA	TRBV18	TRBJ2-1	CASSPQGLGNEQFF	TGTGCCAGCTCACCTCAGGGCTTGGGCAATGAGCAGTTCTTC
NA	NA	TRBV7-2	TRBJ2-7	CASSSDSFYEQYF	TGTGCCAGCAGCTCTGACTCCTTCTACGAGCAGTACTTC
NA	NA	TRBV6-6	TRBJ1-4	CASNYMGEGEKLFF	TGTGCCAGCAACTACATGGGGGAGGGTGAAAAACTGTTTTTT
TRBD2	NA	TRBV13	TRBJ2-7	CASSSASSGGTYEQYF	TGTGCCAGCAGCTCCGCCTCTAGCGGGGGGACCTACGAGCAGTACTTC
NA	NA	TRBV19	TRBJ2-7	CASSMEGAPYEQYF	TGTGCCAGTAGTATGGAAGGGGCCCCCTACGAGCAGTACTTC
NA	NA	TRBV5-5	TRBJ1-2	CASSLSGHFDYGYTF	TGTGCCAGCAGCCTTTCGGGACACTTCGACTATGGCTACACCTTC
NA	NA	TRBV7-9	TRBJ2-1	CASRPSGTSSYNEQFF	TGTGCCAGCAGACCATCCGGGACCAGCTCCTACAATGAGCAGTTCTTC
NA	NA	TRBV6-1	TRBJ1-1	CASSAVNTEAFF	TGTGCCAGCAGTGCAGTGAACACTGAAGCTTTCTTT
NA	NA	TRBV7-5	TRBJ2-5	CARSLKGVQETQYF	TGTGCCAGAAGCTTAAAGGGGGTCCAAGAGACCCAGTACTTC
TRBD1	NA	TRBV27	TRBJ1-6	CASSLLTGASSYNSPLHF	TGTGCCAGCAGTTTATTGACAGGGGCGAGCTCCTATAATTCACCCCTCCACTTT
NA	NA	TRBV4-3	TRBJ2-3	CASSQESADTQYF	TGCGCCAGCAGCCAAGAGTCTGCAGATACGCAGTATTTT
NA	NA	TRBV7-8	TRBJ2-1	CASSLGTESSYNEQFF	TGTGCCAGCAGCTTAGGGACAGAAAGCTCCTACAATGAGCAGTTCTTC
TRBD2	NA	TRBV27	TRBJ2-3	CASSLASGGAADTQYF	TGTGCCAGCAGCCTCGCTAGCGGGGGGGCGGCAGATACGCAGTATTTT
TRBD1	once	TRBV28	TRBJ2-7	CATSQQGGSYEQYF	TGTGCCACCAGCCAACAGGGGGGATCCTACGAGCAGTACTTC
NA	once	TRBV28	TRBJ2-7	CASSPFEEKTEQYF	TGTGCCAGCAGTCCCTTCGAGGAAAAAACCGAGCAGTACTTC
NA	NA	TRBV6-1	TRBJ1-2	CASSEQGSYYGYTF	TGTGCCAGCAGTGAGCAAGGGTCCTACTATGGCTACACCTTC
TRBD2	once	TRBV28	TRBJ2-5	CASSGGGPQETQYF	TGTGCCAGCAGTGGCGGGGGGCCCCAAGAGACCCAGTACTTC
TRBD1	NA	TRBV7-9	TRBJ1-1	CASSLKGQGGTEAFF	TGTGCCAGCAGCTTAAAGGGACAGGGTGGCACTGAAGCTTTCTTT
NA	NA	TRBV4-1	TRBJ1-4	CASSQVGEKLFF	TGCGCCAGCAGCCAAGTCGGTGAAAAACTGTTTTTT
TRBD2	NA	TRBV9	TRBJ2-2	CASSEVTSGRSYTGELFF	TGTGCCAGCAGCGAGGTGACTAGCGGGAGGTCGTACACCGGGGAGCTGTTTTTT
TRBD1	few	TRBV27	TRBJ1-2	CASAAGGNGYTF	TGTGCCAGCGCAGCAGGGGGCAATGGCTACACCTTC
TRBD2	NA	TRBV7-9	TRBJ2-3	CASSLPGSGGEWSTDTQYF	TGTGCCAGCAGCCTCCCGGGAAGCGGGGGAGAGTGGAGCACAGATACGCAGTATTTT
TRBD1	NA	TRBV7-9	TRBJ2-7	CASSSTGQGYEQYF	TGTGCCAGCAGCTCGACGGGACAGGGATACGAGCAGTACTTC
NA	NA	TRBV15	TRBJ2-7	CATSPDSYLYEQYF	TGTGCCACCAGCCCCGACAGCTATCTTTACGAGCAGTACTTC
TRBD2	NA	TRBV7-9	TRBJ2-2	CASSLPGLAVSYTGELFF	TGTGCCAGCAGCTTACCGGGACTAGCGGTATCGTACACCGGGGAGCTGTTTTTT
NA	NA	TRBV27	TRBJ1-6	CASSFTERIGHSPLHF	TGTGCCAGCAGTTTTACGGAGAGGATTGGTCATTCACCCCTCCACTTT
NA	NA	TRBV13	TRBJ2-1	CASSVPSANTQFF	TGTGCCAGCAGCGTGCCTAGCGCCAATACGCAGTTCTTC
TRBD1	NA	TRBV14	TRBJ1-6	CASSSKGTAYNSPLHF	TGTGCCAGCAGCTCGAAGGGGACAGCCTATAATTCACCCCTCCACTTT
TRBD2	NA	TRBV6-6	TRBJ2-7	CASRFSGSYEQYF	TGTGCCAGCAGATTCAGCGGGAGCTACGAGCAGTACTTC
NA	NA	TRBV19	TRBJ1-5	CASSPGTYSNQPQHF	TGTGCCAGTAGTCCAGGTACCTATAGCAATCAGCCCCAGCATTTT
NA	NA	TRBV13	TRBJ1-5	CASSFGGGQPQHF	TGTGCCAGCAGCTTCGGGGGGGGTCAGCCCCAGCATTTT
NA	NA	TRBV13	TRBJ2-7	CASSPDYSNEQYF	TGTGCCAGCAGCCCGGACTACAGCAACGAGCAGTACTTC
NA	NA	TRBV19	TRBJ2-7	CASRGLGYEQYF	TGTGCCAGTAGAGGGCTTGGGTACGAGCAGTACTTC
NA	NA	TRBV4-1	TRBJ2-5	CASSQVGGVETQYF	TGCGCCAGCAGCCAAGTGGGGGGTGTGGAGACCCAGTACTTC
NA	NA	TRBV28	TRBJ2-1	CASRRLEPASYNEQFF	TGTGCCAGCAGACGACTAGAACCCGCCTCCTACAATGAGCAGTTCTTC
NA	NA	TRBV27	TRBJ2-3	CASSLSLDTQYF	TGTGCCAGCAGTTTATCGTTGGATACGCAGTATTTT
NA	NA	TRBV5-4	TRBJ1-1	CASSLVRGGWTEAFF	TGTGCCAGCAGCTTGGTTCGGGGCGGTTGGACTGAAGCTTTCTTT
NA	NA	TRBV10-3	TRBJ1-2	CAISEGTIHGYTF	TGTGCCATCAGTGAGGGGACAATCCATGGCTACACCTTC
TRBD2	NA	TRBV6-1	TRBJ2-7	CASSVGLAYEQYF	TGTGCCAGCAGTGTCGGACTAGCCTACGAGCAGTACTTC
NA	NA	TRBV6-5	TRBJ1-3	CASSYQSETGNTIYF	TGTGCCAGCAGTTACCAGAGTGAGACTGGAAACACCATATATTTT
NA	NA	TRBV9	TRBJ2-2	CASSAGSIAAGELFF	TGTGCCAGCAGCGCCGGTTCAATTGCGGCCGGGGAGCTGTTTTTT